These 22 T cell receptor beta chains were sequenced from one sample in a study of T cells in Graves' hyperthyroidism and ophthalmopathy. There were TCR beta CDR3 regions amplified from RNA transcripts. Researchers ran a first-round RT-PCR on the TCR CDR3 using the HTBI primer set. TCRdb called the multiplex PCR reads again in MiXCR, with one record for every CDR3 protein. The sample shows hundreds of thousands of distinct CDR3 sequences, around 15% of them seen only once. The specimen was blood. Receptors were obtained from a man between 18 and 29 years old with Graves' ophthalmopathy.

There are many counts of this clonotype. This rearrangement joins TRBV4-1 to TRBJ1-2, with 8 nucleotides matching TRBD1. The germline V gene has CDR1 MGHRA and CDR2 YSYEKL. This CDR3 region has 15 residues. J was trimmed by 3 bases and V by 0 bases; bases with no gene match: 3. DNA of the CDR3: TGCGCCAGCAGCCAAGATCAGGGGGCTTACTATGGCTACACCTTC. As protein: CASSQDQGAYYGYTF.

The chain carries TRBV5-1 and TRBJ2-5, with TRBD2 matching over 11 bases. The trim removed 0 bases at V and 1 base at J, leaving 14 bases unmatched. CDR3 length: 20 residues. Per the germline V gene, CDR1 is SGHRS and CDR2 is YFSETQ. The chain's CDR3 is CASSLALLAGAPPGQETQYF. The CDR3 DNA reads TGCGCCAGCAGCTTGGCCTTACTAGCGGGGGCCCCCCCAGGCCAAGAGACCCAGTACTTC.

This clonotype was observed a handful of times. The chain carries TRBV5-1 and TRBJ2-5; D call uncertain. Per the germline V gene, CDR1 is SGHRS and CDR2 is YFSETQ. V was cut by 0 bases and J by 1 base, with 10 bases left in between. CDR3 size: 15 residues. CDR3 nucleotide sequence: TGCGCCAGCAGCTTGGCCATTGCGCCCCAAGAGACCCAGTACTTC. It encodes CASSLAIAPQETQYF. Together with reference TRBV5-1 and TRBJ2-5, the CDR3 gives the full variable domain: KAGVTQTPRYLIKTRGQQVTLSCSPISGHRSVSWYQQTPGQGLQFLFEYFSETQRNKGNFPGRFSGRQFSNSRSEMNVSTLELGDSALYLCASSLAIAPQETQYFGPGTRLLVL.

This clonotype was seen ten or more times. The gene calls are TRBV11-2 and TRBJ1-2, with no clear D. The CDR3 is 14 amino acids. The V gene's germline CDR1 is SGHAT and CDR2 FQNNGV. Trimming removed 1 base at V and 2 bases at J, with 8 bases between. The CDR3 coding sequence is TGTGCCAGCAGCTTAGCTGGCAGCAACTATGGCTACACCTTC. Translation gives CASSLAGSNYGYTF. Full variable domain (remainder filled in from reference TRBV11-2 and TRBJ1-2): EAGVAQSPRYKIIEKRQSVAFWCNPISGHATLYWYQQILGQGPKLLIQFQNNGVVDDSQLPKDRFSAERLKGVDSTLKIQPAKLEDSAVYLCASSLAGSNYGYTFGSGTRLTVV.

This clonotype came up many times. This chain joins TRBV20-1 and TRBJ1-1; the D is unclear. Germline V lookup: CDR1 DFQATT, CDR2 SNEGSKA (reference sequence). V lost 3 bases and J 0 bases, leaving 5 bases between the germline ends. There are 12 residues in the CDR3. Here the CDR3 reads CSASLLNTEAFF. The CDR3 DNA is TGCAGTGCTAGCTTGCTGAACACTGAAGCTTTCTTT.

This clonotype has a count of ten or more. This chain uses TRBV29-1 with TRBJ1-1, with TRBD1 as a possible D gene (5 bases). Per germline, CDR1 SQVTM and CDR2 ANQGSEA. The CDR3 consists of 11 residues. V lost 4 bases and J 11 bases, leaving 14 bases between the germline ends. CDR3 protein: CSVVARASAFF. The CDR3, as DNA: TGCAGCGTTGTCGCCAGGGCTTCGGCTTTCTTT.

There are many counts of this clonotype. This chain uses TRBV12-3 or TRBV12-4 with TRBJ1-2, with D unclear. Between the trimmed V and J ends, which lost 2 bases and 2 bases, there was a span of 15 bases. This CDR3 has 16 residues. CDR3 residues: CASSLTLGVINYGYTF. The CDR3, as DNA: TGTGCCAGCAGTTTAACCTTGGGCGTAATCAACTATGGCTACACCTTC.

The chain carries TRBV18 and TRBJ2-6, with 9 bases that match TRBD1. CDR1 is KGHSH, CDR2 LQKENI, per germline. This CDR3 has 16 residues. With V trimmed by 5 bases and J by 1 base, 3 bases remained unmatched. DNA of the CDR3: TGTGCCAGCTCAAGGGACAGGGCTTCTGGGGCCAACGTCCTGACTTTC. Residues: CASSRDRASGANVLTF.

On this clonotype: A much larger clone differs from this one at a single base, so this may be a read error. J is TRBJ2-3 and V is TRBV7-2; a possible D gene is TRBD2 (7 bases). V lost 0 bases, J lost 4 bases, and 17 bases lay in between. CDR3 length: 17 residues. Germline CDR1 and CDR2: SGHTA and FQGNSA. The DNA for the CDR3 is TGTGCCAGCAGCTTAGCTGAGTGGGAGGGGGAGGCAGATACGCAGTATTTT. This translates into CASSLAEWEGEADTQYF.

The chain links TRBV27 to TRBJ2-7; D might be TRBD1 (6 bases). V dropped 6 bases and J dropped 1 base, with 19 bases sitting between them. The CDR3 contains 16 residues. Germline V lookup: CDR1 MNHEY, CDR2 SMNVEV (reference sequence). CDR3 coding DNA: TGTGCCAGCAGCCGAATGGCGGACAGTTCGTCCTACGAGCAGTACTTC. Translated: CASSRMADSSSYEQYF.

This clonotype has more than one count but fewer than ten. The CDR3 nucleotides read TGCGCCAGCAGCATCCGGGACACTAACAATGAGCAGTTCTTC. Translating it yields CASSIRDTNNEQFF. The chain combines TRBV5-1 with TRBJ2-1; TRBD1 might be the D (6 bases). The germline CDR1 and CDR2 sequences are SGHRS and YFSETQ. The V gene lost 4 bases and the J gene lost 5 bases, with 13 bases spanning the gap. The length of the CDR3 is 14 residues.

In this sample, this clonotype turned up a few times. Possible read error: a much larger clone is one base away. V is TRBV20-1 and J is TRBJ2-7; 9 bases agree with TRBD2. Germline V gives CDR1 DFQATT, CDR2 SNEGSKA (reference sequence). J lost 7 bases, V lost 7 bases, and 14 bases had no gene match. The CDR3 has 14 amino acids. The CDR3 sequence: CSVREIAGAGEQYF. The CDR3 bases are TGCAGTGTCAGAGAAATAGCGGGAGCGGGGGAGCAGTACTTC.

At least ten counts were recorded for this clonotype. This chain joins TRBV7-8 and TRBJ1-1, with D uncertain. CDR3 size: 13 residues. V was cut by 6 bases and J by 0 bases, with 8 bases left in between. Germline-derived CDR1 and CDR2 are SGHVS and FQNEAQ. The CDR3 region is CASRDGMNTEAFF. In nucleotides, the CDR3 is TGTGCCAGCAGGGACGGGATGAACACTGAAGCTTTCTTT.

This clonotype has ten or more counts. The CDR3 DNA follows: TGTGCCAGCGGAACCGGGACAGGGGGCACCGGGGAGCTGTTTTTT. Translated: CASGTGTGGTGELFF. The chain recombines TRBV12-3 or TRBV12-4 with TRBJ2-2; 11 bases are shared with TRBD1. With V trimmed by 8 bases and J by 4 bases, 6 bases remained unmatched. The CDR3 runs to 15 residues.

This clonotype was detected many times. The chain employs TRBV30 and TRBJ2-3, with a weak D call TRBD1 (5 bases). Germline V CDR1 and CDR2: GTSNPN, SVGIG (reference sequence). CDR3 size: 10 residues. Between the trimmed V and J ends, which lost 7 bases and 9 bases, there was a span of 11 bases. DNA of the CDR3: TGTGCCTCCATGCAGGGAACGCAGTATTTT. Protein sequence: CASMQGTQYF.

The V call is TRBV6-6, the J call TRBJ1-5; tentatively, D is TRBD1 (6 bases). CDR1 is MNHNY, CDR2 SVGAGI, per germline (reference sequence). The CDR3 is 15 amino acids. Trimming cost V 0 bases and J 6 bases, with 12 bases left between them. CDR3 sequence: CASSYSQGSPQPQHF. The CDR3 nucleotides read TGTGCCAGCAGTTACTCACAGGGTAGTCCTCAGCCCCAGCATTTT.

The sample holds many counts of this clonotype. The CDR3 protein is CASSEGQPRGEQYF. For the CDR3, the DNA is TGCGCCAGCAGCGAGGGACAGCCCCGAGGGGAGCAGTACTTC. V usage is TRBV5-1 and J usage is TRBJ2-7; 7 bases are a match to TRBD1. V was clipped by 4 bases and J by 7 bases; unmatched bases: 11. The CDR3 loop spans 14 amino acids. Germline lookup yields CDR1 SGHRS and CDR2 YFSETQ.

The V and J genes are TRBV15 and TRBJ2-7; TRBD1 matches at 9 bases. Germline CDR1 reads LNHNV; CDR2 reads YYDKDF (reference sequence). The CDR3 is 15 residues long. V dropped 2 bases and J dropped 3; count of bases not matched to a gene: 5. The CDR3 nucleotides are TGTGCCACCAGCAGACCAGACAGGGGGGTCTACGAGCAGTACTTC. This sequence encodes CATSRPDRGVYEQYF.

This clonotype showed up many times. This chain joins TRBV20-1 and TRBJ2-7; D is possibly TRBD2 (6 bases). V was shortened by 0 bases and J by 6 bases, with 21 bases between the two germline ends. Per germline, CDR1 DFQATT and CDR2 SNEGSKA (reference sequence). This CDR3 is 16 amino acids long. The CDR3 is CSARDLGTGGGSEQYF. In DNA form, the CDR3 reads TGCAGTGCTAGAGATCTCGGGACCGGGGGAGGATCCGAGCAGTACTTC.

As concerns this clonotype: A clone one base away is much larger, so this may be a read error. The chain combines TRBV20-1 with TRBJ2-7, with 7 positions matching TRBD2. The ends lost 1 base at V and 2 bases at J; junction bases unmatched: 11. CDR1 is DFQATT, CDR2 SNEGSKA, per germline (reference sequence). This CDR3 has 16 amino acids. The DNA for the CDR3 is TGCAGTGCTAGAGGAAATCTGGCGGGGGTTACCTACGAGCAGTACTTC. It translates to CSARGNLAGVTYEQYF.

The rearrangement uses TRBV3-1 and TRBJ2-7, with D tentatively TRBD2 (7 bases). CDR3 length: 14 amino acids. Germline CDR1 LGHDT, CDR2 YNNKEL (reference sequence). V gave up 1 base and J gave up 6 bases, with 13 bases separating them. The CDR3 loop is CASSQGYGGREQYF. For the CDR3, the DNA is TGTGCCAGCAGCCAAGGTTACGGGGGGCGCGAGCAGTACTTC.

This clonotype appeared a few times. The chain joins TRBV27 to TRBJ2-4; 12 bases are a match to TRBD2. Germline CDR1 MNHEY, CDR2 SMNVEV (reference sequence). CDR3 length equals 17 residues. The V gene end was trimmed by 3 bases and the J gene end by 8 bases; junction bases not matched to a gene: 11. The CDR3 reads CASSFRGLAGSGDIQYF. The DNA for the CDR3 is TGTGCCAGCAGTTTTCGTGGACTAGCGGGATCAGGAGACATTCAGTACTTC.